Described below is a single T cell receptor (beta chain) sequence and its context. As yet, its antigen is unknown. The J segment lost 8 bases and the V segment lost 4 bases, leaving 8 bases of the junction unmatched. Germline assignment: CDR1 SGHRS and CDR2 YFSETQ. This CDR3 comprises 14 residues. This entry is derived from a study of shared clonotypes between healthy human individuals. General study findings and limits: Non-shared clonotypes were found to have lower generation probabilities than the clonotypes that were shared by all four of the sorted-subset donors. Among donors, the sharing of clonotypes was expected to be influenced by sequencing depth. Rarefaction indicated that sorted-subset sequencing remained incomplete although depth was large. Estimated clonotype richness was generally higher in naive than memory subsets.

Clones were read by immunoSEQ multiplex PCR, and TCRdb kept only the in-frame ones, dropping some. The sample has about 1.1 million clones, approximately 80% seen once; the top ten hold almost 0.9%. The clonotype was recovered from a man aged 18 to 30 in good health. Some clones in this sample may be carry-over from other donors' samples. The J gene is TRBJ1-2, the V gene TRBV5-1, with 10 bases aligning to TRBD1. Sequencing was carried out using memory CD4+ T cells from PBMCs. This sample's subset: CD45RA-negative fraction. CDR3: CASSLRDRGDGYTF. DNA of the CDR3: TGCGCCAGCAGCCTCCGGGACAGGGGAGACGGCTACACCTTC.